This T cell receptor beta chain was identified in a study of regulatory T cells in long-lasting Graves disease. Deletions cut 0 bases from V and 3 bases from J, with 9 bases between. From germline, CDR1 is SGHAT and CDR2 FQNNGV. The CDR3 totals 15 residues. Findings and limits, study-wide: With a few thousand shared public clonotypes, persistent patients exceeded new patients, who shared about a thousand.

This clonotype was detected ten times or more. Its cognate antigen is unknown. HTBI primers from iRepertoire and Arm-PCR of CDR3 regions yielded the TCR beta libraries. One entry per CDR3 protein results from TCRdb running MiXCR on the multiplex PCR reads. This sample carries 580,000 or so distinct CDR3 sequences, about 16% of them seen once, and the ten largest clones take around 12%. Time point meaning: newly diagnosed GD, antithyroid drugs for less than 3 months. RNA from PBMCs was the source of the TCR library. This sample was shared with a second study, whose subject was T cells in Graves' hyperthyroidism and ophthalmopathy. As that report states: Lactation, pregnancy, other autoimmune disease or uncontrolled infection excluded patients. Most thyroid clonotypes expanded above 0.001 were also detected in blood. Ophthalmopathy was model-predicted a median around 6.7 months pre-onset.

Sequences were derived from peripheral blood mononuclear cells (PBMCs), sampled at new diagnosis, from a patient treated with antithyroid drugs. The origin of this receptor is a man between 18 and 35 years old with Graves disease. The V and J genes are TRBV11-2 and TRBJ2-1; the D is unclear. Here the CDR3 DNA reads TGTGCCAGCAGCTTAGACAGTGCTATCTACAATGAGCAGTTCTTC. This sequence encodes CASSLDSAIYNEQFF.